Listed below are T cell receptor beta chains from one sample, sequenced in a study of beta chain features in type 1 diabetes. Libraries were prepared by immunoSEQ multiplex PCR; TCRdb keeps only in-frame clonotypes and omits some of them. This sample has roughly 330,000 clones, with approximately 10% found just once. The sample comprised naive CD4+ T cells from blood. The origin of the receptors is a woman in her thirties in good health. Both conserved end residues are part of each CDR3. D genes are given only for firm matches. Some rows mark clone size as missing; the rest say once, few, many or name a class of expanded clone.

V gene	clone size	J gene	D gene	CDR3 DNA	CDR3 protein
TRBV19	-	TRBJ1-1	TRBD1	TGTGCCGCCAAGGGACAGGGTCCGGCTTTCTTT	CAAKGQGPAFF
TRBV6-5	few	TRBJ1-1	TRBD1	TGTGCCAGCAGTCCCGACAGGGGGAAGACTGAAGCTTTCTTT	CASSPDRGKTEAFF
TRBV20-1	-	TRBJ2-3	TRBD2	TGCAGTGCTAGATCCCCTAGCGGGAGGCCTTTT	CSARSPSGRPF
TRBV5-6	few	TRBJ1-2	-	TGTGCCAGCAGCTCCTTCTCGGGCTACACCTTC	CASSSFSGYTF
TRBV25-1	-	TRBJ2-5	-	TGTGCCAGCAGTGAGGCATCTCGGGGAAGTGAGACCCAGTACTTC	CASSEASRGSETQYF
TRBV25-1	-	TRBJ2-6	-	TGTGCCAGCAGGGGAGGGGGGTCTGGGGCCAACGTCCTGACTTTC	CASRGGGSGANVLTF
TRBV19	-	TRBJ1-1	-	TGTGCCAGTAGTACAGGGTGGAGAAACACTGAAGCTTTCTTT	CASSTGWRNTEAFF
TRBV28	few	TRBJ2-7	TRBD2	TGTGCCAGCAGTCCTCCCGCGAGTAGTAGCGGGAGGTACGAGCAGTACTTC	CASSPPASSSGRYEQYF
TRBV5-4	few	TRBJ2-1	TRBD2	TGTGCCAGCAGCGCCGGACTAGCGGGAAGAGGGGACAATGAGCAGTTCTTC	CASSAGLAGRGDNEQFF
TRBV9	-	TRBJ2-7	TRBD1	TGTGCCAGCAGCTTCTCGGGACAGGAAGCCTACGAGCAGTACTTC	CASSFSGQEAYEQYF
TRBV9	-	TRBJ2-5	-	TGTGCCAGCAGCGAATCGGCGGGGGCTTTCGAGACCCAGTACTTC	CASSESAGAFETQYF
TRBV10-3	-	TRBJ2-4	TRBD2	TGTGCCATTCAGGCGGGGGAAGGCGGAAACATTCAGTACTTC	CAIQAGEGGNIQYF
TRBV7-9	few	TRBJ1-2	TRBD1	TGTGCCAGCAGCGATCCTGGACAGGGAGCCTATGGCTACACCTTC	CASSDPGQGAYGYTF
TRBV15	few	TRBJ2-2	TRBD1	TGTGCCACCAGCAGACAACAGACAGGGAGTATCGCCGGGGAGCTGTTTTTT	CATSRQQTGSIAGELFF
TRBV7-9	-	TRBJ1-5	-	TGTGCCAGCAGCCGGAGTTATCAGCCCCAGCATTTT	CASSRSYQPQHF
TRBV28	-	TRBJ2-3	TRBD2	TGTGCCAGCAGCCTTCTAGCGGGTCCCAGCACAGATACGCAGTATTTT	CASSLLAGPSTDTQYF
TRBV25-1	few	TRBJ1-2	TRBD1	TGTGCCAGCAGTGATTCAGGGGGAAGGGCCTATGGCTACACCTTC	CASSDSGGRAYGYTF
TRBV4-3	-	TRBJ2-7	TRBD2	TGCGCCAGCAGCCAAGGGCACGGGAGGGCCTACGAGCAGTACTTC	CASSQGHGRAYEQYF
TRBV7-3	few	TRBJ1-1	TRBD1	TGTGCCAGCAGCCGGACAGGGCCCACTGAAGCTTTCTTT	CASSRTGPTEAFF